This note documents a single TCR beta chain sequence. As yet, its antigen is unknown. Germline V CDR1 and CDR2: MNHNS, SASEGT. J was trimmed by 1 base and V by 4 bases; bases with no gene match: 4. The CDR3 extends over 15 amino acids. The data are from a study of T cells in localized non-small cell lung cancer. Points from the study as a whole: Sequence data derive from only one tumor region, so heterogeneity remains possible. For the top 100 tumor clones, a median approximately 50 also appeared in adjacent lung. Clonality of T cells reached its maximum in uninvolved adjacent lung, surpassing tumor.

TCRdb keeps only in-frame clones here, not all; method: immunoSEQ multiplex PCR. The table lists 26,000 or so clones, approximately 88% of them singletons. This chain joins TRBV6-1 and TRBJ1-1; 9 positions match TRBD1. This receptor was identified in a male donor older than 55 with stage I lung adenocarcinoma. The sample here was peripheral blood, taken before any cancer treatment. CDR3 nucleotides: TGTGCCAGCAGTGGAGGGACAGGGAGGAACACTGAAGCTTTCTTT. Translating it yields CASSGGTGRNTEAFF.